This T cell receptor (beta chain) was recovered during a study of T cells in Graves' hyperthyroidism and ophthalmopathy. About the study: Before any treatment, at initial diagnosis, peripheral blood was collected. Study-wide results and caveats: Classification by a 13 V-J model distinguished ophthalmopathy from stable hyperthyroidism. Blood also contained most expanded thyroid clonotypes above 0.001.

CDR3 length equals 14 residues. Trimming pared 1 base from V and 0 bases from J, leaving 6 bases between. From germline, CDR1 is LNHDA and CDR2 SQIVND (reference sequence). This clonotype occurred many times. Its matching antigen is unknown. Used for diagnoses were clinical symptoms, serum thyroxine and TRAb, thyroid ultrasound and orbital computed tomography. The CDR3 regions of TCR beta were amplified from RNA transcripts. First-round RT-PCR with HTBI primers amplified the TCR CDR3 region. TCRdb reprocessed the multiplex PCR reads via MiXCR and lists one record per CDR3 protein. The data hold fewer than 650,000 distinct CDR3 sequences, with roughly 14% observed a single time.

Sequencing was done on a sample of blood. The sequence derives from a woman aged 40 to 49 with Graves' ophthalmopathy. The chain is built from TRBV19 and TRBJ1-2; D is ambiguous. DNA of the CDR3: TGTGCCAGTAGTATAGCGCAGGCTAACTATGGCTACACCTTC. Its protein is CASSIAQANYGYTF.